This paragraph reports one TCR beta chain. Some clones are missing from TCRdb's copy, which holds only in-frame ones; the method was immunoSEQ multiplex PCR. The data contain about 43,000 clones, 94% of them singletons. V dropped 5 bases and J dropped 8; count of bases not matched to a gene: 12. This CDR3 contains 15 residues. Germline CDR1 MNHNS, CDR2 SASEGT. The sample comes from a study of T cells in tuberculosis. Study in general: This South African cohort compared adolescents with or without latent tuberculosis against adults with active tuberculosis.

The specimen was PBMCs. The TCR comes from a donor under 30 with latent tuberculosis or without tuberculosis infection. Some clones in this sample may be carry-over from other donors' samples. V and J are TRBV6-1 and TRBJ1-3, with 7 bases that match TRBD1. CDR3 nucleotide sequence: TGTGCCAGCAGTCGGCGACAGGGAAGTGGGGACACCATATATTTT. Its translation: CASSRRQGSGDTIYF.